A selection of T cell receptor beta chains follows, all from one sample in a study of shared clonotypes between healthy human individuals. Data came from immunoSEQ multiplex PCR; TCRdb stores just in-frame clones and leaves some out. This sample carries roughly 700,000 clones, around 74% of them seen once, and the ten largest clones take 1.7%. Sequencing was done on a sample of memory CD4+ T cells sorted from blood. Receptor source: a woman younger than 45 in good health. CDR3s include the opening cysteine and the closing phenylalanine or tryptophan. Clone sizes are given selectively: once, few, many, or a class where the clone is expanded.

J	V	size	CDR3
TRBJ1-6	TRBV6-5	-	CASSYSGLYNSPLHF
TRBJ1-1	TRBV6-6	once	CASSTGHPTEAFF
TRBJ2-3	TRBV28	-	CASSFRTGVTDTQYF
TRBJ2-2	TRBV11-3	-	CASSMTESGELFF
TRBJ2-5	TRBV4-2	-	CASSPPGREKETQYF
TRBJ1-1	TRBV29-1	-	CSVEVARVDTEAFF
TRBJ2-3	TRBV6-1	-	CASSAAGGSDTQYF
TRBJ1-3	TRBV30	-	CAWSPKSLGASGNTIYF
TRBJ2-5	TRBV5-1	once	CASSPLGLAAQETQYF
TRBJ2-2	TRBV30	-	CAWKRVGAGELFF
TRBJ2-5	TRBV18	-	CASSSGLAIQETQYF
TRBJ1-1	TRBV4-2	-	CASSQDPGLSSTEAFF
TRBJ1-3	TRBV7-2	-	CASSPYLTQPGGHTIYF
TRBJ2-7	TRBV5-5	-	CASSLAVSGRVYPEQYF
TRBJ1-1	TRBV6-5	-	CASSRVGYTEAFF
TRBJ2-3	TRBV18	-	CASSPGWATDTQYF
TRBJ1-5	TRBV5-5	-	CASSLVVLSNQPQHF
TRBJ2-1	TRBV30	-	CAWSPSGSWGEQFF
TRBJ1-2	TRBV11-2	-	CASSSGTQYGYTF
TRBJ2-7	TRBV27	-	CASHRSGSSREQYF
TRBJ2-3	TRBV6-1	-	CASSEAGSGTDTQYF
TRBJ2-5	TRBV4-1	-	CASSRQGNSQETQYF
TRBJ1-4	TRBV5-1	-	CASSFSTTTNEKLFF
TRBJ2-5	TRBV25-1	-	CASGLAGAQETQYF
TRBJ2-7	TRBV28	-	CASSLPGQGIYEQYF
TRBJ1-2	TRBV29-1	-	CSVVGPGYTF
TRBJ2-5	TRBV19	-	CASSIRSGPIETQYF
TRBJ2-1	TRBV5-1	-	CASRSIAGTGEQFF
TRBJ2-3	TRBV15	once	CATSRDEGSSTDTQYF
TRBJ1-5	TRBV6-1	many	CASSGQGTQPQHF
TRBJ1-5	TRBV11-2	-	CASSSGVNQPQHF
TRBJ2-6	TRBV13	once	CASSSRRGTGFGGANVLTF
TRBJ1-2	TRBV4-1	once	CASSQTHSVFPSGYTF
TRBJ1-1	TRBV7-2	-	CASSPRTRGDTEAFF
TRBJ1-2	TRBV27	-	CASSLSIVEAGDSANYGYTF
TRBJ2-7	TRBV30	-	CAWSRSGRTYEQYF
TRBJ2-4	TRBV15	-	CATSRDRDGGNIQYF
TRBJ2-7	TRBV10-3	once	CAISEFRGEQYF
TRBJ1-5	TRBV28	-	CASSGTGPRDQPQHF
TRBJ1-2	TRBV4-1	-	CASSQGYRGTYGYTF
TRBJ2-5	TRBV27	-	CASSLSIRPTSPETQYF
TRBJ2-7	TRBV7-2	-	CASSPHGSGTYEQYF
TRBJ2-2	TRBV30	-	CARGGTRDSLRNTGELFF